This TCR beta chain was documented in a study of T cell repertoires in ileal Crohn's disease. This clone was detected only a few times. This sample also contains other DNA sequences that code for the same CDR3. Described time point: neoterminal ileum biopsy at postoperative endoscopy, about 6 months after surgery. Repertoires were generated with immunoSEQ multiplex PCR, while TCRdb's copy carries only in-frame clones and drops some. The data show approximately 12,000 clones, 60% to 80% seen once. The CDR3 is 13 amino acids. V gave up 3 bases and J gave up 1 base, with 6 bases separating them. Looked up from germline, CDR1 is MNHEY and CDR2 is SMNVEV (reference sequence).

The clonotype originates from an adult with Crohn's disease. The sequencing sample was made of ileal tissue. The chain joins TRBV27 to TRBJ1-1; no clear D gene. CDR3 in DNA: TGTGCCAGCAGTTTTGGGAAGAACACTGAAGCTTTCTTT. Translated: CASSFGKNTEAFF.